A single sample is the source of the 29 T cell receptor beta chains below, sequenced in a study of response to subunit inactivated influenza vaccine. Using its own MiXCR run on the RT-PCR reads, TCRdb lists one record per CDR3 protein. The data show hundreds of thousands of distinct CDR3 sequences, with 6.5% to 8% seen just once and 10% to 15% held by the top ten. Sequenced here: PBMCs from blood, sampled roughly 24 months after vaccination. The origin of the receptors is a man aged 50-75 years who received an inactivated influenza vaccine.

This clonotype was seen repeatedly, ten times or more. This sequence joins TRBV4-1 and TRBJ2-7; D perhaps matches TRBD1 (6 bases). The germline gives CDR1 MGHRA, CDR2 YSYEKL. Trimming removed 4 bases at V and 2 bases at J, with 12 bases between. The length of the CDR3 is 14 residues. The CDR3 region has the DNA TGCGCCAGCAGCCCAGGGGATTCCCCCTACGAGCAGTACTTC. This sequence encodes CASSPGDSPYEQYF.

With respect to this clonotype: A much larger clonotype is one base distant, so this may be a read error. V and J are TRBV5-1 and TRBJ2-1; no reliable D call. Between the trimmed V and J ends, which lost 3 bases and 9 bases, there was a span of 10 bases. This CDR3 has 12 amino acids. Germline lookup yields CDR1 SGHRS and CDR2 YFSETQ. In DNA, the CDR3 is TGCGCCAGCAGCTCCTCCGACGGTGAGCAGTTCTTC. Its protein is CASSSSDGEQFF.

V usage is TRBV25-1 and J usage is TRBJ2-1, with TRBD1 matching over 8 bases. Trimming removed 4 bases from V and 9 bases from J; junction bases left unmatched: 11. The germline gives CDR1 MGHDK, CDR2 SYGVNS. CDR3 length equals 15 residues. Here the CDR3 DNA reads TGTGCCAGCAGTGGCCCACAGGGGGGACGGAGTGAGCAGTTCTTC. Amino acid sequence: CASSGPQGGRSEQFF.

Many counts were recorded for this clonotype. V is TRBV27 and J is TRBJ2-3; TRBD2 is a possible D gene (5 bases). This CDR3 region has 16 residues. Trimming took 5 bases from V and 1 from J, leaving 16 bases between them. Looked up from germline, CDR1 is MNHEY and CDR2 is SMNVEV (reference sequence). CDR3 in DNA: TGTGCCAGCAGTCCGCTTTTCCGGGGTCGCACAGATACGCAGTATTTT. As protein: CASSPLFRGRTDTQYF.

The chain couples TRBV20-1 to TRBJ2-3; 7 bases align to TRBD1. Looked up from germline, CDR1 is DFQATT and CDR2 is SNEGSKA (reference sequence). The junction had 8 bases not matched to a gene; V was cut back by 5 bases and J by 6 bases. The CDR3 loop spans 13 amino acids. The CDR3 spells CSAEGAHGDTQYF. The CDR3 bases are TGCAGTGCTGAGGGGGCCCACGGGGATACGCAGTATTTT.

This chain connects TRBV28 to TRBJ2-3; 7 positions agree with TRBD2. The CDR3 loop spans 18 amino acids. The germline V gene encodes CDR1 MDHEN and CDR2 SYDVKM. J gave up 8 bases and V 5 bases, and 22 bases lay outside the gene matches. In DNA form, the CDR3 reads TGTGCCAGCAGTCCACTCTCTTCTTACAGCGGGAAGTTCAGTACGCAGTATTTT. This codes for CASSPLSSYSGKFSTQYF.

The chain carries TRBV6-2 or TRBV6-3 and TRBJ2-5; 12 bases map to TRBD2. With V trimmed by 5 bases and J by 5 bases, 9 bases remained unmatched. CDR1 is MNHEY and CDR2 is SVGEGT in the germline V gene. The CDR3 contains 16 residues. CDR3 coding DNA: TGTGCCAGCAGTAAGCAACTAGCGGGGGGTCTGGAGACCCAGTACTTC. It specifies CASSKQLAGGLETQYF.

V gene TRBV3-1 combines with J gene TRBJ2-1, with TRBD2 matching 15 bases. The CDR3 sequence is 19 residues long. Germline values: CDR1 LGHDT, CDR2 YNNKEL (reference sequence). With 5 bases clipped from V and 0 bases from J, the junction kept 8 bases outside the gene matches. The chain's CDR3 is CASSSGLAGGLSSYNEQFF. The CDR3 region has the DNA TGTGCCAGCAGCTCGGGACTAGCGGGGGGTTTAAGCTCCTACAATGAGCAGTTCTTC.

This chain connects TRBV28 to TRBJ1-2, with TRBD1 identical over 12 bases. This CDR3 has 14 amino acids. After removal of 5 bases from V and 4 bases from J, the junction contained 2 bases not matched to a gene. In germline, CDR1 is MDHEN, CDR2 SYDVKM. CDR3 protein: CASSGTGGRYGYTF. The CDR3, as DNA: TGTGCCAGCAGTGGGACAGGGGGCCGCTATGGCTACACCTTC.

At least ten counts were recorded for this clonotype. The CDR3, as DNA: TGTGCCATCAGTGACGTGCGCGGGGGGGCCGATGAGCAGTTCTTC. Protein: CAISDVRGGADEQFF. This sequence joins TRBV10-3 and TRBJ2-1, with 9 bases that match TRBD2. Germline CDR1 is ENHRY and CDR2 is SYGVKD. V dropped 3 bases and J dropped 8; count of bases not matched to a gene: 8. The CDR3 extends over 15 amino acids.

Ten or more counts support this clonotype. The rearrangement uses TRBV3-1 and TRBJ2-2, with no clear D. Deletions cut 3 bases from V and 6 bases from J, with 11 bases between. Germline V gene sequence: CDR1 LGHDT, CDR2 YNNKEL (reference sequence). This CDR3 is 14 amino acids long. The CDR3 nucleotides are TGTGCCAGCAGCCAGGCCGGTGGTGCCGGGGAGCTGTTTTTT. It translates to CASSQAGGAGELFF.

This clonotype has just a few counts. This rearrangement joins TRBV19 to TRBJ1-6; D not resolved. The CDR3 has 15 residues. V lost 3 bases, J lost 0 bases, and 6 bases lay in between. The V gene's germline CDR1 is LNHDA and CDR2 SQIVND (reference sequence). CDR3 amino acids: CASSIGSSYNSPLHF. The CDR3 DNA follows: TGTGCCAGTAGTATTGGGAGCTCCTATAATTCACCCCTCCACTTT.

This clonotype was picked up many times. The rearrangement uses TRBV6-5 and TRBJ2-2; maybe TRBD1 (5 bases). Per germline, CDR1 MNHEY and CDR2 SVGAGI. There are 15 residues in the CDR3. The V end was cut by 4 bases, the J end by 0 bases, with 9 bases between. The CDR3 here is CASSSGNTNTGELFF. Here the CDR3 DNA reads TGTGCCAGCAGTTCAGGGAATACGAACACCGGGGAGCTGTTTTTT.

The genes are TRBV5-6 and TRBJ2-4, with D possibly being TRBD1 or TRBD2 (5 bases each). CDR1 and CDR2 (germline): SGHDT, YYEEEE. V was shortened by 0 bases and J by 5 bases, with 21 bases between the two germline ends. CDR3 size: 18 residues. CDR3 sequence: CASSLALWLAREQNIQYF. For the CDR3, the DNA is TGTGCCAGCAGCTTGGCACTGTGGTTGGCCAGGGAGCAAAACATTCAGTACTTC.

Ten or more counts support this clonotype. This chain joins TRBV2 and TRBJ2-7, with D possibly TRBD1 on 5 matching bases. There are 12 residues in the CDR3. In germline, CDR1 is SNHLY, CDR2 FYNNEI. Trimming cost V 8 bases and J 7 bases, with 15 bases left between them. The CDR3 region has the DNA TGTGCCAGCGGGCGCAGGGTTGGTGAGCAGTACTTC. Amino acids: CASGRRVGEQYF. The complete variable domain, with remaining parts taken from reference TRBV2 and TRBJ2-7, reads EPEVTQTPSHQVTQMGQEVILRCVPISNHLYFYWYRQILGQKVEFLVSFYNNEISEKSEIFDDQFSVERPDGSNFTLKIRSTKLEDSAMYFCASGRRVGEQYFGPGTRLTVT.

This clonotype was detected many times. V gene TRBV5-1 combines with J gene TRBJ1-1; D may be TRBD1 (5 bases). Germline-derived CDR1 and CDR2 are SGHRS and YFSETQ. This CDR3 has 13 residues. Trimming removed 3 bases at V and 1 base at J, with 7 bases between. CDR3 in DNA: TGCGCCAGCAGCTCGACAGCGAACACTGAAGCTTTCTTT. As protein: CASSSTANTEAFF.

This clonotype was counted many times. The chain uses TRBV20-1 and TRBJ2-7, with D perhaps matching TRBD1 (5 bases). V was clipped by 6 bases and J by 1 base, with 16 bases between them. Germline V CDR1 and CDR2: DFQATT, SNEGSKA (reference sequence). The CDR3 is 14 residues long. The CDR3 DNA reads TGCAGTGCAGAACCCAGGGAAGAGTCCTACGAGCAGTACTTC. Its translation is CSAEPREESYEQYF.

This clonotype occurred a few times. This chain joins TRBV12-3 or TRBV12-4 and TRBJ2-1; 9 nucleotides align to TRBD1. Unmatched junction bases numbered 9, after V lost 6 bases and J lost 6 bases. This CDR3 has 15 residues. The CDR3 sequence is CASSPPGQGSNEQFF. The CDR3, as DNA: TGTGCCAGCAGCCCACCGGGACAGGGTTCCAATGAGCAGTTCTTC.

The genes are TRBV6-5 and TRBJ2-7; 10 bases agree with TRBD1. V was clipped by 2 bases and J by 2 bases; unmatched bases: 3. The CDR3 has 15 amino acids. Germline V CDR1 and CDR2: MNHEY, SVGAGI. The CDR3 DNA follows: TGTGCCAGCAGTTACCCAGGACAGGGGGCCTACGAGCAGTACTTC. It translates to CASSYPGQGAYEQYF.

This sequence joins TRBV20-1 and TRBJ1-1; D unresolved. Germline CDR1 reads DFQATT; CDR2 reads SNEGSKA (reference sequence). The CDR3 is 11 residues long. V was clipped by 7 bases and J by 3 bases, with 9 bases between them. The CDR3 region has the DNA TGCAGTGGGAGGGCGGACACTGAAGCTTTCTTT. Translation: CSGRADTEAFF.

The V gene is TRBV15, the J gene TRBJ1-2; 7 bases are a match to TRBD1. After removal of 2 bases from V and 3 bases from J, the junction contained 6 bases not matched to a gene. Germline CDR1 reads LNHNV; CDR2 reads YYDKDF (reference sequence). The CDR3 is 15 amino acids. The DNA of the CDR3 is TGTGCCACCAGCAGACAGACAGGGATCGACTATGGCTACACCTTC. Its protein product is CATSRQTGIDYGYTF.

As DNA, the CDR3 is TGTGCCAGCAGCCCCCGGGGGCTAGGCAACACCGGGGAGCTGTTTTTT. Protein sequence: CASSPRGLGNTGELFF. The chain carries TRBV4-2 and TRBJ2-2, with D tentatively TRBD1 or TRBD2 (6 bases each). V lost 4 bases and J 2 bases, leaving 14 bases between the germline ends. Germline CDR1 and CDR2: LGHNA and YNFKEQ. CDR3 length: 16 residues.

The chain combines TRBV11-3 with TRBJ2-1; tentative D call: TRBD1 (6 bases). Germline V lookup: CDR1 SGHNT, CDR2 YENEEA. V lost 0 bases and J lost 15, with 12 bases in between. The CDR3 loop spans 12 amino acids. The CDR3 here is CASSLETGPMFF. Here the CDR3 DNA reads TGTGCCAGCAGCTTAGAGACAGGCCCGATGTTCTTC.

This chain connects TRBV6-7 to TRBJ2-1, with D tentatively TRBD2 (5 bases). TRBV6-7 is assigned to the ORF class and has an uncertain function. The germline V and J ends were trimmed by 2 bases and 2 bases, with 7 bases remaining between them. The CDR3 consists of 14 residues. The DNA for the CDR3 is TGTGCCAGCAGTTACGTGGGAGCCTACAATGAGCAGTTCTTC. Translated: CASSYVGAYNEQFF.

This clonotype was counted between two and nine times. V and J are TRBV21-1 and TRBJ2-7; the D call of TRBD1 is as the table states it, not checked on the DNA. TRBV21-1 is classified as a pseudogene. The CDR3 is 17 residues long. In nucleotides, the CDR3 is TGTGCCAGCAGCAAAGAGTGGGCCAGGAACAGCTCCTACGAGCAGTACTTC. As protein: CASSKEWARNSSYEQYF.

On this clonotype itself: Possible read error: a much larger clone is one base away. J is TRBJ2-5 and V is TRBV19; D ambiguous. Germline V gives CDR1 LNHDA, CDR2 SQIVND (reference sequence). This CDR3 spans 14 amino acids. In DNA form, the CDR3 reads TGTGCCAGTTCAACCGATGTGGAGCAAGAGACCCTGTACTTC. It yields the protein CASSTDVEQETLYF. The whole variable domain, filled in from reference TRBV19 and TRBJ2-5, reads DGGITQSPKYLFRKEGQNVTLSCEQNLNHDAMYWYRQDPGQGLRLIYYSQIVNDFQKGDIAEGYSVSREKKESFPLTVTSAQKNPTAFYLCASSTDVEQETLYFGPGTRLLVL.

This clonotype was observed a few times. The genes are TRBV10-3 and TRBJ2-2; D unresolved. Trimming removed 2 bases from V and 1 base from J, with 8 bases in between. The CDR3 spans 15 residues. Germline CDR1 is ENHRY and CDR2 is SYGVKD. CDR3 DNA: TGTGCCATCAGTGAGGCTACCGGGAACACCGGGGAGCTGTTTTTT. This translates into CAISEATGNTGELFF.

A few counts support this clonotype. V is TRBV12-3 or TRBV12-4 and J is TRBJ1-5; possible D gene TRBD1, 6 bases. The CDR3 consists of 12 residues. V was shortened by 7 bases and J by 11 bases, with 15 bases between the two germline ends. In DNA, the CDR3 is TGTGCCAGCACCAGGGGTGCTTCAGCCCAGCATTTT. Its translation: CASTRGASAQHF.

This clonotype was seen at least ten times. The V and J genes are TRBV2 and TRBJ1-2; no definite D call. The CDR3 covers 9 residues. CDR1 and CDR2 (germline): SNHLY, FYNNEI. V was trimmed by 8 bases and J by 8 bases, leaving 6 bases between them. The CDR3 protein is CASQYGYTF. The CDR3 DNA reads TGTGCCAGCCAGTACGGCTACACCTTC.